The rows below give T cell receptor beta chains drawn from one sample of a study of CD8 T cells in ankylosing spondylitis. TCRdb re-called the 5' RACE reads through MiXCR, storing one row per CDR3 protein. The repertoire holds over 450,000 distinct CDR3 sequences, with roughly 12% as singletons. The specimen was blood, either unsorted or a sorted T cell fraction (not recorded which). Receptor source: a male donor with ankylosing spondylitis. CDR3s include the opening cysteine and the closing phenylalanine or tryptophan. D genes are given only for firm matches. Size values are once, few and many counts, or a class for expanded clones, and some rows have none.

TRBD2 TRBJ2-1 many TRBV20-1 CSARAREGRNEQFF TGCAGTGCTAGAGCGAGGGAGGGCCGCAATGAGCAGTTCTTC
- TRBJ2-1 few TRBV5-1 CASSSSLFKFF TGCGCCAGCAGCTCAAGCCTATTTAAATTCTTC
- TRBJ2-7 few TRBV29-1 CSVTGTTSEQYF TGCAGCGTCACCGGGACAACCTCCGAGCAGTACTTC
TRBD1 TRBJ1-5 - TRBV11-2 CASSLWGPGQGAYQPQHF TGTGCCAGCAGCTTATGGGGTCCGGGACAGGGGGCATATCAGCCCCAGCATTTT
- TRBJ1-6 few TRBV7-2 CASSPRGGLENSPLHF TGTGCCAGCAGCCCCCGCGGGGGTTTGGAAAATTCACCCCTCCACTTT
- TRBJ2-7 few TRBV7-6 CASSSERVTGTYEQYF TGTGCCAGCAGCTCCGAAAGAGTAACGGGGACCTACGAGCAGTACTTC
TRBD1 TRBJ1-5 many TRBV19 CASSGTGGNQPQHF TGTGCCAGTAGTGGGACAGGGGGCAATCAGCCCCAGCATTTT
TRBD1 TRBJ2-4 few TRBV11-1 CASSFRQGFVKNIQYF TGTGCCAGCAGCTTCAGACAGGGGTTCGTCAAAAACATTCAGTACTTC
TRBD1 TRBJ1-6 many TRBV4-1 CASSRLPETGNSPLHF TGCGCCAGCAGCCGTCTGCCCGAGACAGGGAATTCACCCCTCCACTTT
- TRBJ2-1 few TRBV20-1 CSAREGGAGAYNEQFF TGCAGTGCTAGGGAGGGGGGCGCGGGCGCCTACAATGAGCAGTTCTTC
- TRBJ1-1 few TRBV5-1 CASSLGDSNTEAFF TGCGCCAGCAGCTTGGGAGACAGCAACACTGAAGCTTTCTTT
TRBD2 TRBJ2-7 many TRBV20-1 CSAPVASGPYEQYF TGCAGTGCCCCCGTGGCTAGCGGGCCCTACGAGCAGTACTTC
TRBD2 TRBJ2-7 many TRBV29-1 CSPREREGPPYEQYF TGCAGCCCTCGGGAGCGGGAGGGCCCTCCCTACGAGCAGTACTTC
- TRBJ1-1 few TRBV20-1 CSARDRDRGPEAFF TGCAGTGCTAGAGATCGAGACCGTGGACCTGAAGCTTTCTTT
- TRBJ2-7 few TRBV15 CATSRVGRENEQYF TGTGCCACCAGCAGAGTTGGGCGGGAAAACGAGCAGTACTTC
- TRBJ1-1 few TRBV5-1 CASSPGIGSVDTEAFF TGCGCCAGCAGCCCCGGGATCGGATCGGTGGACACTGAAGCTTTCTTT
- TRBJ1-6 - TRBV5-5 CASSPALEPLHF TGTGCCAGCTCTCCCGCACTAGAGCCCCTCCACTTT
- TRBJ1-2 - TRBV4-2 CASSQGDGASNYGYTF TGTGCCAGCAGCCAAGGGGACGGAGCTTCTAACTATGGCTACACCTTC
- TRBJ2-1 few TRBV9 CASSGVDNEQFF TGTGCCAGCAGCGGTGTAGACAATGAGCAGTTCTTC